These T cell receptor beta chains were read from a single sample in a study of blood T cell repertoires in COVID-19. Data came from immunoSEQ multiplex PCR; TCRdb stores just in-frame clones and leaves some out. The sample holds about 370,000 clones, more than 70% seen once. Sequencing input: peripheral blood. These receptors originate from a woman younger than 45 with COVID-19, enrolled during active disease. Each CDR3 is given with its conserved first and last residue. Fields, in order: clone size, V gene, D gene, J gene, CDR3 protein, CDR3 DNA. A D gene is named only where the DNA matches it firmly. Rows give clone size only sometimes, using once, few, many, or a class for an expanded clone.

abundance: -; v_gene: TRBV5-1; d_gene: -; j_gene: TRBJ2-2; CDR3aa: CASSLAGTRPGAGELFF; CDR3nt: TGCGCCAGCAGCTTGGCCGGGACAAGACCCGGAGCCGGGGAGCTGTTTTTT
abundance: -; v_gene: TRBV13; d_gene: -; j_gene: TRBJ2-6; CDR3aa: CASSLGQEGSGANVLTF; CDR3nt: TGTGCCAGCAGCTTAGGCCAGGAGGGTTCGGGGGCCAACGTCCTGACTTTC
abundance: -; v_gene: TRBV2; d_gene: -; j_gene: TRBJ2-1; CDR3aa: CASSGEGSEQFF; CDR3nt: TGTGCCAGCAGCGGTGAGGGCTCTGAGCAGTTCTTC
abundance: once; v_gene: TRBV6-2/TRBV6-3; d_gene: -; j_gene: TRBJ2-1; CDR3aa: CASSPEGSPAYNEQFF; CDR3nt: TGTGCCAGCAGTCCGGAGGGATCCCCCGCCTACAATGAGCAGTTCTTC
abundance: -; v_gene: TRBV14; d_gene: -; j_gene: TRBJ1-2; CDR3aa: CASSPFPNYGYTF; CDR3nt: TGTGCCAGCAGCCCATTCCCTAACTATGGCTACACCTTC
abundance: -; v_gene: TRBV9; d_gene: -; j_gene: TRBJ2-3; CDR3aa: CASSTKVVGPGGTDTQYF; CDR3nt: TGTGCCAGCAGCACCAAAGTTGTGGGCCCCGGGGGCACAGATACGCAGTATTTT
abundance: -; v_gene: TRBV15; d_gene: -; j_gene: TRBJ1-1; CDR3aa: CATSRGEMNTEAFF; CDR3nt: TGTGCCACCAGCAGAGGAGAAATGAACACTGAAGCTTTCTTT
abundance: -; v_gene: TRBV6-2/TRBV6-3; d_gene: -; j_gene: TRBJ1-2; CDR3aa: CASSNAGDYGYTF; CDR3nt: TGTGCCAGCAGTAACGCGGGCGATTATGGCTACACCTTC
abundance: -; v_gene: TRBV15; d_gene: -; j_gene: TRBJ2-7; CDR3aa: CATSREGAGHEQYF; CDR3nt: TGTGCCACCAGCAGAGAGGGCGCCGGCCACGAGCAGTACTTC
abundance: -; v_gene: TRBV10-3; d_gene: -; j_gene: TRBJ2-3; CDR3aa: CAIGAGEGTRTDTQYF; CDR3nt: TGTGCCATCGGGGCAGGGGAGGGAACGCGCACAGATACGCAGTATTTT
abundance: -; v_gene: TRBV6-5; d_gene: -; j_gene: TRBJ1-1; CDR3aa: CASSYQGRYTEAFF; CDR3nt: TGTGCCAGCAGTTACCAGGGGCGGTACACTGAAGCTTTCTTT
abundance: -; v_gene: TRBV2; d_gene: -; j_gene: TRBJ2-7; CDR3aa: CASSPTGLSYF; CDR3nt: TGTGCCAGCAGCCCTACGGGACTTTCTTACTTC
abundance: -; v_gene: TRBV2; d_gene: -; j_gene: TRBJ2-7; CDR3aa: CASKASGSYEQYF; CDR3nt: TGTGCCAGTAAGGCTTCAGGGTCCTACGAGCAGTACTTC
abundance: -; v_gene: TRBV11-2; d_gene: TRBD1; j_gene: TRBJ2-5; CDR3aa: CASSRPTGGADQTQYF; CDR3nt: TGTGCCAGCAGCCGGCCGACAGGGGGCGCTGATCAGACCCAGTACTTC
abundance: -; v_gene: TRBV15; d_gene: -; j_gene: TRBJ2-3; CDR3aa: CATSSGGGVSTDTQYF; CDR3nt: TGTGCCACCAGCAGTGGCGGCGGCGTTAGCACAGATACGCAGTATTTT
abundance: few; v_gene: TRBV19; d_gene: TRBD1; j_gene: TRBJ2-7; CDR3aa: CASSPGGDRDHEQYF; CDR3nt: TGTGCCAGTAGCCCTGGGGGGGACAGGGACCACGAGCAGTACTTC
abundance: -; v_gene: TRBV10-3; d_gene: -; j_gene: TRBJ1-3; CDR3aa: CAISESGASGNTIYF; CDR3nt: TGTGCCATCAGTGAGTCGGGCGCAAGTGGAAACACCATATATTTT
abundance: -; v_gene: TRBV30; d_gene: -; j_gene: TRBJ2-7; CDR3aa: CAWRPGLRPSYEQYF; CDR3nt: TGTGCCTGGAGGCCCGGACTGAGGCCGAGCTACGAGCAGTACTTC
abundance: -; v_gene: TRBV25-1; d_gene: TRBD1; j_gene: TRBJ1-4; CDR3aa: CASSLGQANEKLFF; CDR3nt: TGTGCCAGCAGCCTGGGACAGGCTAATGAAAAACTGTTTTTT
abundance: -; v_gene: TRBV5-1; d_gene: TRBD1; j_gene: TRBJ1-1; CDR3aa: CASSLGNRGRTEAFF; CDR3nt: TGCGCCAGCAGCTTAGGCAACAGGGGGAGGACTGAAGCTTTCTTT
abundance: -; v_gene: TRBV11-2; d_gene: -; j_gene: TRBJ1-6; CDR3aa: CASSARQMGFNSPLHF; CDR3nt: TGTGCCAGCAGCGCGAGACAGATGGGGTTTAATTCACCCCTCCACTTT
abundance: -; v_gene: TRBV7-2; d_gene: TRBD2; j_gene: TRBJ2-1; CDR3aa: CASSGTGTSRIF; CDR3nt: TGTGCCAGCAGCGGGACCGGGACTAGCCGTATCTTC
abundance: -; v_gene: TRBV6-6; d_gene: -; j_gene: TRBJ1-5; CDR3aa: CASSYSQDQPQHF; CDR3nt: TGTGCCAGCAGTTACTCCCAGGATCAGCCCCAGCATTTT
abundance: -; v_gene: TRBV7-9; d_gene: TRBD2; j_gene: TRBJ2-1; CDR3aa: CASSSRPPLAGAGNEQFF; CDR3nt: TGTGCCAGCAGCTCCCGCCCCCCTCTAGCGGGGGCTGGGAATGAGCAGTTCTTC
abundance: -; v_gene: TRBV7-3; d_gene: TRBD1; j_gene: TRBJ2-2; CDR3aa: CASSATGAGELFF; CDR3nt: TGTGCCAGCAGCGCAACAGGGGCCGGGGAGCTGTTTTTT
abundance: -; v_gene: TRBV9; d_gene: -; j_gene: TRBJ1-3; CDR3aa: CASSVAPRTGNTIYF; CDR3nt: TGTGCCAGCAGCGTAGCTCCCAGGACTGGAAACACCATATATTTT
abundance: -; v_gene: TRBV7-2; d_gene: TRBD2; j_gene: TRBJ2-2; CDR3aa: CASSLARTSAGELFF; CDR3nt: TGTGCCAGCAGCTTAGCCCGGACTAGCGCGGGGGAGCTGTTTTTT
abundance: few; v_gene: TRBV20-1; d_gene: TRBD2; j_gene: TRBJ2-3; CDR3aa: CSASGRDTQYF; CDR3nt: TGCAGTGCTAGCGGGAGGGATACGCAGTATTTT
abundance: -; v_gene: TRBV28; d_gene: -; j_gene: TRBJ2-3; CDR3aa: CASRHAFSQYF; CDR3nt: TGTGCCAGCAGACATGCATTTTCGCAGTATTTT
abundance: -; v_gene: TRBV30; d_gene: TRBD2; j_gene: TRBJ2-1; CDR3aa: CAYTRTGEGSYNEQFF; CDR3nt: TGTGCCTACACGAGGACGGGGGAGGGCTCCTACAATGAGCAGTTCTTC
abundance: -; v_gene: TRBV15; d_gene: -; j_gene: TRBJ2-3; CDR3aa: CATSRSTGRTDTQYF; CDR3nt: TGTGCCACCAGCAGGTCCACAGGACGCACAGATACGCAGTATTTT
abundance: -; v_gene: TRBV19; d_gene: TRBD1; j_gene: TRBJ2-7; CDR3aa: CASSGDRDSYYEQYF; CDR3nt: TGTGCCAGTAGTGGTGACCGGGACAGTTATTACGAGCAGTACTTC
abundance: -; v_gene: TRBV5-6; d_gene: TRBD1; j_gene: TRBJ1-2; CDR3aa: CASSLTRQGWGYTF; CDR3nt: TGTGCCAGCAGCCTTACCCGACAGGGGTGGGGCTACACCTTC
abundance: -; v_gene: TRBV5-6; d_gene: -; j_gene: TRBJ1-3; CDR3aa: CASSFWSSGNTIYF; CDR3nt: TGTGCCAGCAGCTTTTGGAGCTCTGGAAACACCATATATTTT
abundance: once; v_gene: TRBV5-1; d_gene: TRBD1; j_gene: TRBJ2-2; CDR3aa: CASSSGQGRAGELFF; CDR3nt: TGCGCCAGCAGTAGCGGACAGGGTAGAGCCGGGGAGCTGTTTTTT
abundance: -; v_gene: TRBV19; d_gene: -; j_gene: TRBJ2-7; CDR3aa: CASSIEVSSYEQYF; CDR3nt: TGTGCCAGTAGTATAGAAGTTAGCTCCTACGAGCAGTACTTC
abundance: -; v_gene: TRBV19; d_gene: TRBD1; j_gene: TRBJ2-1; CDR3aa: CASTPGLKGQGEQFF; CDR3nt: TGTGCCAGTACCCCGGGACTCAAGGGACAGGGTGAGCAGTTCTTC
abundance: once; v_gene: TRBV19; d_gene: -; j_gene: TRBJ2-1; CDR3aa: CASSQSGWSYNEQFF; CDR3nt: TGTGCCAGTAGTCAGTCAGGGTGGTCCTACAATGAGCAGTTCTTC
abundance: -; v_gene: TRBV3-1/TRBV3-2; d_gene: TRBD2; j_gene: TRBJ2-7; CDR3aa: CASSPGTSQYEQYF; CDR3nt: TGTGCCAGCAGCCCCGGGACTAGCCAATACGAGCAGTACTTC
abundance: -; v_gene: TRBV28; d_gene: TRBD2; j_gene: TRBJ2-2; CDR3aa: CASSFTERGGELFF; CDR3nt: TGTGCCAGCAGTTTCACCGAGCGGGGCGGGGAGCTGTTTTTT
abundance: -; v_gene: TRBV10-3; d_gene: TRBD1; j_gene: TRBJ1-2; CDR3aa: CAISRAGTGNYGYTF; CDR3nt: TGTGCCATCAGTCGCGCCGGGACAGGGAACTATGGCTACACCTTC
abundance: -; v_gene: TRBV13; d_gene: -; j_gene: TRBJ2-5; CDR3aa: CASSHTYLYQETQYF; CDR3nt: TGTGCCAGCAGCCATACCTACTTGTACCAAGAGACCCAGTACTTC
abundance: few; v_gene: TRBV6-1; d_gene: -; j_gene: TRBJ1-2; CDR3aa: CASSEDSFALLYGYTF; CDR3nt: TGTGCCAGCAGTGAGGACAGTTTCGCACTCCTATATGGCTACACCTTC
abundance: -; v_gene: TRBV3-1/TRBV3-2; d_gene: -; j_gene: TRBJ1-6; CDR3aa: CASSQVGSPLHF; CDR3nt: TGTGCCAGCAGCCAAGTCGGTTCACCCCTCCACTTT
abundance: -; v_gene: TRBV28; d_gene: -; j_gene: TRBJ1-1; CDR3aa: CASSLLDRYAFF; CDR3nt: TGTGCCAGCAGTTTGTTAGACAGGTATGCTTTCTTT
abundance: -; v_gene: TRBV9; d_gene: TRBD2; j_gene: TRBJ2-1; CDR3aa: CASSVWASGWYNEQFF; CDR3nt: TGTGCCAGCAGCGTCTGGGCTAGCGGGTGGTACAATGAGCAGTTCTTC
abundance: once; v_gene: TRBV5-1; d_gene: -; j_gene: TRBJ2-7; CDR3aa: CASSPSTSITGSRAYEQYF; CDR3nt: TGCGCCAGCAGCCCGAGTACCTCAATTACCGGGTCCCGGGCCTACGAGCAGTACTTC
abundance: -; v_gene: TRBV9; d_gene: TRBD2; j_gene: TRBJ2-3; CDR3aa: CASSVASGRDYTQYF; CDR3nt: TGTGCCAGCAGCGTCGCTAGCGGGAGGGACTATACGCAGTATTTT
abundance: -; v_gene: TRBV21-1; d_gene: -; j_gene: TRBJ2-3; CDR3aa: CASSKIPLRLAESLSCTDTQYF; CDR3nt: TGTGCCAGCAGCAAAATACCCCTGAGACTAGCGGAATCATTATCCTGCACAGATACGCAGTATTTT
abundance: -; v_gene: TRBV19; d_gene: -; j_gene: TRBJ1-1; CDR3aa: CASSTREDTEAFF; CDR3nt: TGTGCCAGTAGTACCAGAGAGGACACTGAAGCTTTCTTT
abundance: -; v_gene: TRBV6-5; d_gene: -; j_gene: TRBJ1-1; CDR3aa: CASKIPGGNTEAFF; CDR3nt: TGTGCCAGCAAAATACCGGGGGGGAACACTGAAGCTTTCTTT
abundance: -; v_gene: TRBV6-5; d_gene: -; j_gene: TRBJ1-2; CDR3aa: CASSYLTTPSSYGYTF; CDR3nt: TGTGCCAGCAGTTACTTAACAACACCGTCTAGCTATGGCTACACCTTC